These T cell receptor beta chains were read from a single sample in a study of control samples from healthy donors and cancer patients. Some clones are missing from TCRdb's copy, which holds only in-frame ones; the method was immunoSEQ multiplex PCR. This table has approximately 100,000 clones, 85% to 90% appearing once. Sequencing input: blood. The receptors stem from a middle-aged woman in good health. Each CDR3 is given with its conserved first and last residue. The D gene is left open where the match is weak. Size is omitted from some rows. Given values are once, few, many or a class for expanded clones.

clone_size,cdr3_length,v_call,j_call,d_call,cdr3_aa,cdr3_nt
NA,15,TRBV5-1,TRBJ2-2,NA,CASSLAGPNTGELFF,TGCGCCAGCAGCTTGGCAGGACCGAACACCGGGGAGCTGTTTTTT
NA,15,TRBV4-3,TRBJ1-2,NA,CASSQEGAVNYGYTF,TGCGCCAGCAGCCAAGAGGGGGCTGTTAACTATGGCTACACCTTC
NA,14,TRBV6-5,TRBJ2-7,NA,CASSSTGKSYEQYF,TGTGCCAGCAGTTCCACAGGCAAAAGCTACGAGCAGTACTTC
NA,13,TRBV6-5,TRBJ1-1,TRBD1,CASRYTGVTEAFF,TGTGCCAGCAGATATACAGGGGTAACTGAAGCTTTCTTT
NA,11,TRBV5-1,TRBJ2-7,NA,CASSFDYEQYF,TGCGCCAGCAGCTTTGATTACGAGCAGTACTTC
NA,12,TRBV18,TRBJ1-6,NA,CASSRYNSPLHF,TGTGCCAGCTCCCGCTATAATTCACCCCTCCACTTT
NA,18,TRBV19,TRBJ2-3,TRBD2,CASSRTTGTSGGTDTQYF,TGTGCCAGTAGCCGTACGACGGGGACTAGCGGGGGGACAGATACGCAGTATTTT
NA,16,TRBV25-1,TRBJ2-7,TRBD1,CASSALGTGGGYEQYF,TGTGCCAGCAGTGCCCTCGGGACAGGGGGCGGCTACGAGCAGTACTTC
NA,13,TRBV2,TRBJ2-1,NA,CASSLQQYNEQFF,TGTGCCAGCAGTCTCCAGCAATACAATGAGCAGTTCTTC
NA,13,TRBV18,TRBJ2-2,NA,CASSPQGPGELFF,TGTGCCAGCTCACCTCAGGGACCCGGGGAGCTGTTTTTT
NA,15,TRBV7-3,TRBJ1-4,NA,CASSSKGIGNEKLFF,TGTGCCAGCAGCTCAAAAGGAATAGGGAATGAAAAACTGTTTTTT
NA,17,TRBV7-3,TRBJ2-6,NA,CASSPGQRLSGANVLTF,TGTGCCAGCAGCCCCGGACAACGCCTCTCTGGGGCCAACGTCCTGACTTTC
NA,18,TRBV11-2,TRBJ2-3,TRBD2,CASSLVLAGGKCDDTQYF,TGTGCCAGCAGCTTAGTGCTAGCGGGGGGCAAGTGCGACGATACGCAGTATTTT
NA,14,TRBV18,TRBJ2-7,NA,CASSPPLPTYEQYF,TGTGCCAGCTCACCACCCCTGCCTACCTACGAGCAGTACTTC
NA,15,TRBV15,TRBJ1-6,NA,CATSRETHYNSPLHF,TGTGCCACCAGCAGAGAAACTCACTATAATTCACCCCTCCACTTT
once,14,TRBV20-1,TRBJ1-5,NA,CSASEGGVNQPQHF,TGCAGTGCTAGTGAGGGGGGAGTCAATCAGCCCCAGCATTTT
NA,12,TRBV29-1,TRBJ1-2,TRBD1,CSVGTGLYGYTF,TGCAGCGTAGGGACAGGGCTTTATGGCTACACCTTC
NA,15,TRBV5-1,TRBJ2-6,NA,CASSLREPGANVLTF,TGCGCCAGCAGCCTCAGGGAGCCTGGGGCCAACGTCCTGACTTTC
NA,15,TRBV3-1/TRBV3-2,TRBJ1-1,NA,CASSQDLRGVTEAFF,TGTGCCAGCAGCCAAGATCTCAGGGGCGTAACTGAAGCTTTCTTT
NA,13,TRBV2,TRBJ1-6,NA,CASHRVPGSPLHF,TGTGCCAGCCACAGGGTACCGGGTTCACCCCTCCACTTT
NA,14,TRBV4-3,TRBJ2-2,TRBD2,CASSQEAGGGELFF,TGCGCCAGCAGCCAAGAAGCGGGGGGCGGGGAGCTGTTTTTT
once,15,TRBV7-3,TRBJ1-6,NA,CASSLGGPGNSPLHF,TGTGCCAGCAGCTTAGGGGGGCCAGGTAATTCACCCCTCCACTTT
once,13,TRBV30,TRBJ2-7,TRBD1,CAWSAGQGYEQYF,TGTGCCTGGAGTGCGGGACAGGGGTACGAGCAGTACTTC
NA,15,TRBV27,TRBJ1-6,NA,CASSLGGDYNSPLHF,TGTGCCAGCAGTTTAGGGGGAGATTATAATTCACCCCTCCACTTT
NA,15,TRBV5-1,TRBJ2-2,NA,CASSLARPNTGELFF,TGCGCCAGCAGCTTGGCCAGGCCGAACACCGGGGAGCTGTTTTTT
NA,17,TRBV5-6,TRBJ1-1,NA,CASSLRHGGASFTEAFF,TGTGCCAGCAGCTTGCGACATGGGGGGGCTTCCTTCACTGAAGCTTTCTTT
NA,15,TRBV11-3,TRBJ2-7,NA,CASSPGTSVSYEQYF,TGTGCCAGCAGCCCGGGGACATCGGTCTCCTACGAGCAGTACTTC
NA,14,TRBV18,TRBJ2-1,TRBD2,CASSLSSGYNEQFF,TGTGCCAGCTCCCTCTCTAGCGGATACAATGAGCAGTTCTTC
NA,14,TRBV10-2,TRBJ2-3,NA,CASSGAGGPDTQYF,TGCGCCAGCAGTGGAGCGGGTGGGCCAGATACGCAGTATTTT
NA,16,TRBV19,TRBJ1-4,TRBD1,CASTAPEGTGGEKLFF,TGTGCCAGTACAGCCCCTGAAGGGACAGGGGGTGAAAAACTGTTTTTT
NA,12,TRBV11-3,TRBJ2-1,NA,CASNLQGNEQFF,TGTGCCAGCAACCTACAGGGCAATGAGCAGTTCTTC
many,15,TRBV5-1,TRBJ2-1,NA,CASCQWYPHYNEQFF,TGCGCCAGCTGTCAGTGGTACCCACATTACAATGAGCAGTTCTTC
NA,11,TRBV12-3/TRBV12-4,TRBJ2-3,NA,CASSESDTQYF,TGTGCCAGCAGCGAGTCAGATACGCAGTATTTT
NA,17,TRBV5-6,TRBJ2-1,NA,CASGRRLTTPHHNEQFF,TGTGCCAGCGGCCGGCGGCTAACCACCCCCCACCACAATGAGCAGTTCTTC
few,14,TRBV5-6,TRBJ2-5,NA,CASSPTDLQETQYF,TGTGCCAGCAGCCCGACAGATCTACAAGAGACCCAGTACTTC
NA,16,TRBV4-3,TRBJ1-3,TRBD1,CASSQGTGLISNTIYF,TGCGCCAGCAGCCAAGGGACAGGACTAATCTCAAACACCATATATTTT
NA,15,TRBV5-1,TRBJ1-1,NA,CASSLMGGENTEAFF,TGCGCCAGCAGCTTGATGGGAGGCGAGAACACTGAAGCTTTCTTT
NA,15,TRBV6-2/TRBV6-3,TRBJ1-1,TRBD1,CASSSGQKMNTEAFF,TGTGCCAGCAGTTCGGGACAGAAAATGAACACTGAAGCTTTCTTT
once,15,TRBV18,TRBJ2-7,TRBD1,CASSRWDRGDYEQYF,TGTGCCAGCTCACGTTGGGACAGGGGGGACTACGAGCAGTACTTC
NA,16,TRBV7-2,TRBJ2-3,TRBD2,CASSWGLAGVTDTQYF,TGTGCCAGCAGCTGGGGACTAGCGGGGGTCACAGATACGCAGTATTTT
NA,15,TRBV19,TRBJ2-7,NA,CASSIPGSRIYEQYF,TGTGCCAGTAGTATACCAGGTAGTAGAATCTACGAGCAGTACTTC
NA,14,TRBV7-8,TRBJ2-7,TRBD1,CASSWSGGLDEQYF,TGTGCCAGCAGCTGGTCAGGGGGCCTCGACGAGCAGTACTTC
NA,13,TRBV30,TRBJ1-6,NA,CAWSWGLNSPLHF,TGTGCCTGGAGCTGGGGGCTTAATTCACCCCTCCACTTT
few,14,TRBV7-2,TRBJ2-4,NA,CASSFYSAQNIQYF,TGTGCCAGCAGCTTCTACTCTGCCCAAAACATTCAGTACTTC
NA,13,TRBV7-2,TRBJ2-3,NA,CASKGTGPGTQYF,TGTGCCAGCAAAGGGACGGGACCAGGTACGCAGTATTTT
NA,14,TRBV7-2,TRBJ2-5,NA,CASSIGGSQETQYF,TGTGCCAGCAGCATCGGGGGTAGCCAAGAGACCCAGTACTTC
NA,18,TRBV3-1/TRBV3-2,TRBJ2-4,TRBD2,CASSHGLAGGVAKNIQYF,TGTGCCAGCAGCCACGGACTAGCGGGGGGAGTAGCCAAAAACATTCAGTACTTC
NA,16,TRBV4-1,TRBJ2-3,NA,CASSQVARGDLNTQYF,TGCGCCAGCAGCCAAGTGGCCAGGGGGGATCTAAATACGCAGTATTTT
NA,18,TRBV3-1/TRBV3-2,TRBJ2-7,TRBD1,CASSPKRPGTGDFVEQYF,TGTGCCAGCAGCCCGAAGAGGCCAGGGACAGGGGACTTTGTCGAGCAGTACTTC
NA,15,TRBV4-3,TRBJ2-3,NA,CASSQDGGMTDTQYF,TGCGCCAGCAGCCAAGATGGAGGGATGACAGATACGCAGTATTTT
NA,15,TRBV20-1,TRBJ1-4,NA,CSASGAGATNEKLFF,TGCAGTGCTAGTGGGGCAGGTGCAACTAATGAAAAACTGTTTTTT
NA,18,TRBV6-2/TRBV6-3,TRBJ1-2,TRBD1,CASSPRGWQGDRLNGYTF,TGTGCCAGCAGTCCCCGGGGCTGGCAGGGGGATCGTTTGAATGGCTACACCTTC
NA,12,TRBV12-3/TRBV12-4,TRBJ2-7,NA,CASSMNHDEQYF,TGTGCCAGCAGCATGAACCACGACGAGCAGTACTTC